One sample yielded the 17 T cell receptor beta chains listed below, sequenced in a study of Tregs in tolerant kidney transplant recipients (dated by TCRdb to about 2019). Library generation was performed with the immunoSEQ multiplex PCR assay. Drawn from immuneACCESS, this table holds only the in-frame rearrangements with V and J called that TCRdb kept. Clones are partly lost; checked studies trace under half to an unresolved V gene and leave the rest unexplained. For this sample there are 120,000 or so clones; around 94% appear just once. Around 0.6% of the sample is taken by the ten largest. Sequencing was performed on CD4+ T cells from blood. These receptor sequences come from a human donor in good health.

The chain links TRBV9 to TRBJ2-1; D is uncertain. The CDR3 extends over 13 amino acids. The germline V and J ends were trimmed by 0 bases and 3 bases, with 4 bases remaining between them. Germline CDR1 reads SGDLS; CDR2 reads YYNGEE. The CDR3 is CASSVASYNEQFF. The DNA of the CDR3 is TGTGCCAGCAGCGTAGCGAGCTACAATGAGCAGTTCTTC.

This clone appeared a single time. Written as DNA, the CDR3 is TGTGCCAGCAGCTCAGGGGATGTCAGGGGCTACGAGCAGTACTTC. Amino acids: CASSSGDVRGYEQYF. This rearrangement joins TRBV9 to TRBJ2-7, with TRBD1 as a possible D gene (6 bases). The CDR3 sequence is 15 residues long. Germline V gene lookup returns CDR1 SGDLS and CDR2 YYNGEE. Trimming took off 4 bases at V and 3 bases at J, with 17 bases between the two ends.

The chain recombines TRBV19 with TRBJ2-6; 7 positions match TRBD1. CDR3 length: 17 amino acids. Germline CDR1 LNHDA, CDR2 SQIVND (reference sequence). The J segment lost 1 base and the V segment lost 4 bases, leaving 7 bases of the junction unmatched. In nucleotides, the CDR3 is TGTGCCAGTAGTACGCAGGGGGAAGCGTCTGGGGCCAACGTCCTGACTTTC. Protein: CASSTQGEASGANVLTF.

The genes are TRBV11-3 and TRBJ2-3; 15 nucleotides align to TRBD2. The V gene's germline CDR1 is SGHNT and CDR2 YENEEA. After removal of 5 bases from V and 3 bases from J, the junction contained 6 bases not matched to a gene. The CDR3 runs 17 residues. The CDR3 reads CASSRTSGGAGTDTQYF. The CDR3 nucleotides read TGTGCCAGCAGCAGGACTAGCGGGGGGGCTGGGACAGATACGCAGTATTTT.

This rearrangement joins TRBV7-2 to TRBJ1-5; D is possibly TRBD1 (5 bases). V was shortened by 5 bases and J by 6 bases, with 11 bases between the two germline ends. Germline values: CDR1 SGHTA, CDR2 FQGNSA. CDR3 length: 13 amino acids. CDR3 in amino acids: CASSGGRSQPQHF. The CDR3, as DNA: TGTGCCAGCAGCGGGGGACGGAGTCAGCCCCAGCATTTT.

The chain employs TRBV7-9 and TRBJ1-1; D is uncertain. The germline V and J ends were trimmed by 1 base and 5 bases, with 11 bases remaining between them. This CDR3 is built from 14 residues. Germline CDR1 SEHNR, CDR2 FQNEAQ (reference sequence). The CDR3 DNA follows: TGTGCCAGCAGCTTAGGAGAAGGTGGTACTGAAGCTTTCTTT. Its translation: CASSLGEGGTEAFF. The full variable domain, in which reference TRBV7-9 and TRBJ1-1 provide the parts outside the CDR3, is DTGVSQNPRHKITKRGQNVTFRCDPISEHNRLYWYRQTLGQGPEFLTYFQNEAQLEKSRLLSDRFSAERPKGSFSTLEIQRTEQGDSAMYLCASSLGEGGTEAFFGQGTRLTVV.

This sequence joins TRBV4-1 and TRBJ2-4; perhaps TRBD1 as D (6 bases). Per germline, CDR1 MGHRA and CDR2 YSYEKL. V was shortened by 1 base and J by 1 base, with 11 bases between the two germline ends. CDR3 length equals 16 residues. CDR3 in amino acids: CASSQVGAPAKNIQYF. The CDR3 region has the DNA TGCGCCAGCAGCCAAGTGGGGGCGCCGGCCAAAAACATTCAGTACTTC.

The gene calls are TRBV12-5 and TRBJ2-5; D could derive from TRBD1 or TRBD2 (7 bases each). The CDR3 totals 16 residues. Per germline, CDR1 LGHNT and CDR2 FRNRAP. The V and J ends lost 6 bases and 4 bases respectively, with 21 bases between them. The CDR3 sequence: CASGLGRGRLGETQYF. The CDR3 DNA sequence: TGTGCTAGTGGCCTAGGGAGGGGGCGGTTAGGAGAGACCCAGTACTTC.

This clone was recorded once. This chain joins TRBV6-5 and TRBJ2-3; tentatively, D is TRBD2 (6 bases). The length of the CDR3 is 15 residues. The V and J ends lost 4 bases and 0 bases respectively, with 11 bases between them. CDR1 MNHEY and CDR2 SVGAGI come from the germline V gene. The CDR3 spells CASSSTRVSTDTQYF. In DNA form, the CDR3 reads TGTGCCAGCAGTTCGACTAGAGTTAGCACAGATACGCAGTATTTT.

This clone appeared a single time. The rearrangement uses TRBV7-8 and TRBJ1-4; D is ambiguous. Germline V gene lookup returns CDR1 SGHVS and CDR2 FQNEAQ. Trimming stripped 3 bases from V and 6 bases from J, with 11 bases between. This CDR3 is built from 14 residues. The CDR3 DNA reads TGTGCCAGCAGCTTTTACGGGTCGGATGAAAAACTGTTTTTT. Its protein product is CASSFYGSDEKLFF.

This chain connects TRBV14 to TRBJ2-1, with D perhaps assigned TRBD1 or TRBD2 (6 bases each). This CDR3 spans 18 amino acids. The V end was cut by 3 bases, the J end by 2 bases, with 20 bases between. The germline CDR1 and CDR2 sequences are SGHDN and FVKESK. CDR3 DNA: TGTGCCAGCAGCCAGCCAGGGCGGCGGGACACCCCCTACAATGAGCAGTTCTTC. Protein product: CASSQPGRRDTPYNEQFF.

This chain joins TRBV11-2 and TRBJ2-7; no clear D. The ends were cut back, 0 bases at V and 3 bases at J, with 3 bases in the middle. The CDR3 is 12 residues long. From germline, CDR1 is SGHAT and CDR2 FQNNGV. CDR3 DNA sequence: TGTGCCAGCAGCTTAGATGTCTACGAGCAGTACTTC. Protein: CASSLDVYEQYF.

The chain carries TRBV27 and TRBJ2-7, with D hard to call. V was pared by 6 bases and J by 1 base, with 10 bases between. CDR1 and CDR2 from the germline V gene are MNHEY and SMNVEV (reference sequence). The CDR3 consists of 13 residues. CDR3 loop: CASRAVGSYEQYF. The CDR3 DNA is TGTGCCAGCAGGGCCGTTGGATCCTACGAGCAGTACTTC.

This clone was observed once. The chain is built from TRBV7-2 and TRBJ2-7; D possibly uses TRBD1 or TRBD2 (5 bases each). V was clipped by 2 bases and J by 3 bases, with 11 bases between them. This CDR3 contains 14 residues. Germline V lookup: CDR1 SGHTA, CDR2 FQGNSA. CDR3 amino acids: CASSLSGASYEQYF. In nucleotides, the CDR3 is TGTGCCAGCAGCTTATCCGGGGCGAGCTACGAGCAGTACTTC.

Here the CDR3 reads CASSRRANNEQFF. CDR3 nucleotides: TGTGCCAGCTCGCGCAGGGCTAACAATGAGCAGTTCTTC. The rearrangement joins TRBV9 to TRBJ2-1; tentative D call: TRBD1 (5 bases). V was trimmed by 7 bases and J by 5 bases, leaving 13 bases between them. Germline assignment: CDR1 SGDLS and CDR2 YYNGEE. The CDR3 has 13 amino acids.

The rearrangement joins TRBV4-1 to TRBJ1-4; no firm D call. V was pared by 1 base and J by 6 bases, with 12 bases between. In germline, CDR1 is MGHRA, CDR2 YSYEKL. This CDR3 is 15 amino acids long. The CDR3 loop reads CASSQVVSTHEKLFF. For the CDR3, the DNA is TGCGCCAGCAGCCAAGTAGTTAGCACCCATGAAAAACTGTTTTTT.

The DNA of the CDR3 is TGTGCCAGTAGTATCGACGGGAGACTCGGCTACACCTTC. Protein product: CASSIDGRLGYTF. The chain is built from TRBV19 and TRBJ1-2; the D is unclear. CDR1 is LNHDA and CDR2 is SQIVND in the germline V gene (reference sequence). The CDR3 has 13 amino acids. V was cut by 3 bases and J by 8 bases, with 13 bases left in between.